This T cell receptor (beta chain) was identified during a study of response to subunit inactivated influenza vaccine. Regarding the study as a whole: A suggestion made by the authors is that each seasonal influenza vaccination recruits few new T cells.

Points on this clonotype: Its matching antigen is unknown.

This CDR3 is built from 14 residues. V shed 7 bases and J 5 bases; nucleotides not matched to a gene: 8. The germline V gene has CDR1 MNHEY and CDR2 SVGAGI. TCRdb reanalysed the RT-PCR reads using MiXCR and keeps one entry per CDR3 protein. The sample shows 710,000 or so distinct CDR3 sequences, roughly 14% of them seen only once. The input for sequencing was PBMCs from blood, taken approximately 13 days after vaccination. The source of this sequence is a man aged 50 to 59 who received an inactivated influenza vaccine. The gene calls are TRBV6-5 and TRBJ1-2, with 9 bases identical to TRBD1. The DNA of the CDR3 is TGTGCCAGCACTTTAGACAGGGGGAGGTATGGCTACACCTTC. Translating gives CASTLDRGRYGYTF.